This T cell receptor (beta chain) emerged from a study of cytomegalovirus exposure and HLA in healthy donors. Germline loops: CDR1 WSHSY, CDR2 SAAADI. The J segment lost 2 bases and the V segment lost 4 bases, leaving 5 bases of the junction unmatched. There are 15 residues in the CDR3. With 60 Vbeta and 13 Jbeta primers, the PCR was carried out. Here immunoSEQ multiplex PCR was the method, and the copy in TCRdb shows in-frame clones only, minus some. This sample carries roughly 200,000 clones, roughly 79% of them seen once, and the ten largest clones take just under 3%. This chain uses TRBV10-2 with TRBJ2-7; 10 bases fit TRBD1. Sequenced: PBMCs. This sequence was found in a male donor in good health and CMV-seronegative. CDR3 DNA sequence: TGCGCCAGCAGTGCAGGGACAGGGGCCACCTACGAGCAGTACTTC. It yields the protein CASSAGTGATYEQYF.